By share, the clone carrying this T cell receptor beta chain ranks as medium-sized. The entry originates in a study of tumor and adjacent non-tumor tissue in lung cancer. Turning to the study itself: The cohort had about twelve adenocarcinoma, a couple of squamous cell and 1 small cell patients.

RNA was extracted from bulk tissue without any cell sorting. The normal lung tissue was taken more than 3 cm from the tumor edge. This CDR3 has 14 residues. With V trimmed by 3 bases and J by 7 bases, 6 bases remained unmatched. Germline-derived CDR1 and CDR2 are SGHNT and YYREEE (reference sequence). A modified ARM-PCR protocol with three rounds of nested PCR amplified TCRbeta. TCRdb redid the calling of the multiplex PCR reads with MiXCR, one entry per CDR3 protein. In the table there are about 50,000 distinct CDR3 sequences, roughly 69% of which are singletons. This clonotype originated in a woman aged 55-75 years with non-small cell lung cancer. The rearrangement links TRBV5-4 to TRBJ2-1, with 8 bases lining up with TRBD1. The sequencing input was distant non-tumor lung tissue. The CDR3 DNA is TGTGCCAGCAGCTGGGAGACAGGGGATAATGAGCAGTTCTTC. Protein sequence: CASSWETGDNEQFF.